This T cell receptor beta chain was recorded in a study of T cells in localized non-small cell lung cancer. This CDR3 has 14 residues. The germline V and J ends were trimmed by 0 bases and 0 bases, with 6 bases remaining between them. Germline values: CDR1 SGHRS, CDR2 YFSETQ. Notes on the study in general: Median detection of top 100 tumor clones in adjacent lung was 55 to 60 clones. Because researchers sequenced only one region of the tumor, heterogeneity is still possible.

A remark on this clone: The antigen remains unidentified.

Clones were sequenced by immunoSEQ multiplex PCR, and TCRdb holds only the in-frame ones, with some missing. The table records about 72,000 clones, roughly four fifths of them present only once. This specimen consisted of peripheral blood, obtained before any cancer treatment. The J gene is TRBJ1-1, the V gene TRBV5-1, with unresolved D. This receptor was taken from a female donor over 55 with stage I lung adenocarcinoma. CDR3 protein: CASSLDSLNTEAFF. The CDR3 DNA is TGCGCCAGCAGCTTGGACAGTTTGAACACTGAAGCTTTCTTT.